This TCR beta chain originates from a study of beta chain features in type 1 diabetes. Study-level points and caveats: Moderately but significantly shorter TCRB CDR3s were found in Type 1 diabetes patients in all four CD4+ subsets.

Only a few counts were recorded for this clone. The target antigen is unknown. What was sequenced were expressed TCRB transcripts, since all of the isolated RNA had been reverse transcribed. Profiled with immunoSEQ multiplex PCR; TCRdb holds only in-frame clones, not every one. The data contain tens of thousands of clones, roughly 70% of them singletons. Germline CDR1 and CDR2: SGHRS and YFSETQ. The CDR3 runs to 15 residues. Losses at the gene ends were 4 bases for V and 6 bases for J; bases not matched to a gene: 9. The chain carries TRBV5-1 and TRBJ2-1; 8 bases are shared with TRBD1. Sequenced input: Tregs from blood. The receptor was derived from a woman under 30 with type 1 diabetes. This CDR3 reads CASSPDRAGTNEQFF. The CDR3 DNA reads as TGCGCCAGCAGCCCGGACAGGGCGGGGACCAATGAGCAGTTCTTC.